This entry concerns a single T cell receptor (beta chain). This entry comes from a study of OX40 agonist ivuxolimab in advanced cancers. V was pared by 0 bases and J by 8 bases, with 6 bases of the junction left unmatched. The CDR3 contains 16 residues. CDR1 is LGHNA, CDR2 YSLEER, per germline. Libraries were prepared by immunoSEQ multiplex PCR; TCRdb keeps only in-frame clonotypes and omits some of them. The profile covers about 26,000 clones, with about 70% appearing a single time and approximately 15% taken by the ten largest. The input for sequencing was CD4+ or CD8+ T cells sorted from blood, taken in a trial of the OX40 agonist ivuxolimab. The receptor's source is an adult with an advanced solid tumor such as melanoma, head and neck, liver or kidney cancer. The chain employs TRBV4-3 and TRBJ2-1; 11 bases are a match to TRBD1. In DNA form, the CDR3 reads TGCGCCAGCAGCCAAGATGGGACAGGGGGAGGCGATGAGCAGTTCTTC. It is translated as CASSQDGTGGGDEQFF.